The T cell receptor beta chain under discussion was sequenced for a study of T cell repertoires in cytomegalovirus infection. The overall study: Public TCR beta signatures indicated both CMV infection and matching HLA type. The study, taken as a whole, reports: Of the TCR beta families, the public ones yielded a cumulative frequency that identified carriers of CMV plus the relevant HLA. HLA-C-restricted CMV-specific TCR beta clonotypes prevailed in the ex vivo response.

V gave up 2 bases and J gave up 0 bases; unmatched junction bases: 7. Germline V gene data show CDR1 as SGHTA and CDR2 as FQGTGA. The CDR3 runs 18 residues. MiXCR, applied by TCRdb to the reads, yields one record per CDR3 protein. The table includes nearly 550,000 distinct CDR3 sequences, 15% to 20% detected once. This clonotype has a count of ten or more. Its matching antigen is unknown. V usage is TRBV7-3 and J usage is TRBJ2-6; 7 nucleotides agree with TRBD2. The sample comprised CD8+ T cells from PBMCs. This sequence was found in a human donor in good health (CMV status not recorded). Some clones in this sample may be carry-over from other donors' samples. The CDR3 coding sequence is TGTGCCAGCAGCTTAGGGGGGGGTGGGAACTCTGGGGCCAACGTCCTGACTTTC. Translation gives CASSLGGGGNSGANVLTF.